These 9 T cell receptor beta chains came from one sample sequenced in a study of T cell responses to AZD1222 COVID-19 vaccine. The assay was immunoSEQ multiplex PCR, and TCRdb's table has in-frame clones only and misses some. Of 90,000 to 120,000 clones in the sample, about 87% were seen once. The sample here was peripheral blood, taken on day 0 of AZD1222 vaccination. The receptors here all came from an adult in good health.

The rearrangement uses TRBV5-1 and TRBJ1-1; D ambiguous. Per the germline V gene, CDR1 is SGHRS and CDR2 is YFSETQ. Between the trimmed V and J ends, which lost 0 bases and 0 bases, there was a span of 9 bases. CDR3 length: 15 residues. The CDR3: CASSLDVSLNTEAFF. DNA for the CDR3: TGCGCCAGCAGCTTGGACGTCAGCTTGAACACTGAAGCTTTCTTT.

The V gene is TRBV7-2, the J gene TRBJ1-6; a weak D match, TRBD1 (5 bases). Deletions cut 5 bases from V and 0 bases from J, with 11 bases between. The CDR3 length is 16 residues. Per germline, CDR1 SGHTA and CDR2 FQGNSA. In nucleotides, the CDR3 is TGTGCCAGCAGCGGCAGGGCCAGCTCCTATAATTCACCCCTCCACTTT. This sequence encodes CASSGRASSYNSPLHF.

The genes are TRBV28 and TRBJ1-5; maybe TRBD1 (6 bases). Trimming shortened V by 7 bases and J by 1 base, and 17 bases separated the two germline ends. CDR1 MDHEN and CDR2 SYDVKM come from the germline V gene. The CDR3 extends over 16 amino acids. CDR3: CASTPLSGDSNQPQHF. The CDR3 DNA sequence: TGTGCCAGCACTCCCCTATCAGGGGACAGCAATCAGCCCCAGCATTTT. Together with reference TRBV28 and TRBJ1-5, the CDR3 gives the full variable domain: DVKVTQSSRYLVKRTGEKVFLECVQDMDHENMFWYRQDPGLGLRLIYFSYDVKMKEKGDIPEGYSVSREKKERFSLILESASTNQTSMYLCASTPLSGDSNQPQHFGDGTRLSIL.

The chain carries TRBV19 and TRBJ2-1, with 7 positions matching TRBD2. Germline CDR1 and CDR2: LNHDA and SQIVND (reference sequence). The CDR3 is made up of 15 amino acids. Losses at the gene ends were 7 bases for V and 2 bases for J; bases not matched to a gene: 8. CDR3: CASKQSGGPYNEQFF. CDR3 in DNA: TGTGCCAGTAAACAGTCGGGAGGCCCCTACAATGAGCAGTTCTTC.

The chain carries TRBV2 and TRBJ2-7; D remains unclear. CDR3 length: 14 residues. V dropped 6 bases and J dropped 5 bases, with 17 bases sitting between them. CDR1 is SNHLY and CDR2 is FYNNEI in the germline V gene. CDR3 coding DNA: TGTGCCAGCAGGGACGAGGCTACTTCTCACGAGCAGTACTTC. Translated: CASRDEATSHEQYF.

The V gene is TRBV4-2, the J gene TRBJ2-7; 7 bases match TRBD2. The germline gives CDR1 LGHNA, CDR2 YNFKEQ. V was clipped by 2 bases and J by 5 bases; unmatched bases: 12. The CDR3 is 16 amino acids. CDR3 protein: CASSQFDGRVGDEQYF. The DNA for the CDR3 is TGTGCCAGCAGCCAATTCGATGGGAGGGTAGGGGACGAGCAGTACTTC.

The chain's CDR3 is CASSILLAGVIDTQYF. DNA for the CDR3: TGTGCCAGTAGTATCCTCCTAGCGGGAGTAATAGATACGCAGTATTTT. This chain links TRBV19 with TRBJ2-3, with 10 nucleotides matching TRBD2. Germline assignment: CDR1 LNHDA and CDR2 SQIVND (reference sequence). The CDR3 has 16 residues. The J segment lost 5 bases and the V segment lost 3 bases, leaving 8 bases of the junction unmatched.

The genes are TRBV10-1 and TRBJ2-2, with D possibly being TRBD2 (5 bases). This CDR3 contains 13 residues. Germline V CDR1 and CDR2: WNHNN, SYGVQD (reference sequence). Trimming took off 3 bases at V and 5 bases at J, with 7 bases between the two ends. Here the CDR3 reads CASSDGETGELFF. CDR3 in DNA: TGCGCCAGCAGTGACGGGGAAACCGGGGAGCTGTTTTTT.

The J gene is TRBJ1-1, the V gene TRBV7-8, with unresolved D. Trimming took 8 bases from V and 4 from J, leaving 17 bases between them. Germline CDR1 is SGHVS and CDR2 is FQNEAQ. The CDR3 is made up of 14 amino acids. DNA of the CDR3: TGTGCCAGCTCGCTCGGGCCAAGCCCCACTGAAGCTTTCTTT. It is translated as CASSLGPSPTEAFF.